These 3 T cell receptor beta chains were all obtained from the same sample, sequenced in a study of T cell responses to AZD1222 COVID-19 vaccine (dated by TCRdb to the early 2020s). The method behind the library was the immunoSEQ multiplex PCR assay. TCRdb stores this immuneACCESS table with in-frame sequences only. Part of the clones is absent; in the studies checked, under half of the shortfall reflects unresolved V genes, and no reason is known for the rest. The sample table holds around 120,000 clones, of which about 90% were seen once. Around 1.5% of the sample is in the top ten clones. The time point label on this specimen signifies: about 28 days (+/-7) after the second vaccine dose. Specimen: peripheral blood, collected 28 days after the second AZD1222 dose. The source of these receptors is an adult who received the AZD1222 COVID-19 vaccine.

The chain recombines TRBV7-9 with TRBJ1-1, with D unclear. The CDR3 extends over 12 amino acids. Deletions cut 4 bases from V and 6 bases from J, with 9 bases between. CDR1 SEHNR and CDR2 FQNEAQ come from the germline V gene (reference sequence). The CDR3 region is CASSSGVAEAFF. DNA for the CDR3: TGTGCCAGCAGCTCGGGAGTTGCTGAAGCTTTCTTT.

This sequence joins TRBV28 and TRBJ2-3; 9 bases fit TRBD1. This CDR3 spans 13 amino acids. Germline CDR1 and CDR2: MDHEN and SYDVKM. With V trimmed by 6 bases and J by 4 bases, 2 bases remained unmatched. CDR3 in amino acids: CASRTGGADTQYF. The DNA for the CDR3 is TGTGCCAGCAGGACAGGGGGGGCAGATACGCAGTATTTT.

The chain carries TRBV10-3 and TRBJ2-1; 8 nucleotides match TRBD2. V shed 4 bases and J 5 bases; nucleotides not matched to a gene: 4. The germline CDR1 and CDR2 sequences are ENHRY and SYGVKD. The CDR3 has 14 amino acids. The CDR3 nucleotides are TGTGCCATCAGTGTCGCTAGCGGGCACAATGAGCAGTTCTTC. Translation: CAISVASGHNEQFF.